Here is one TCR beta chain with its context. No antigen is known for it. Base qualities are missing; no much larger clone stands one base away. This entry comes from a study of T cell responses to AZD1222 COVID-19 vaccine (dated by TCRdb to the early 2020s). For the wider study: A total of under 250 trial participants underwent TCR sequencing, of whom some 200 had received two doses of AZD1222 and 26 had received two doses of the MenACWY control vaccine. Trial participants were enrolled by age into subgroups of 18-55, 56-69 and 70-plus years, and around 150, 28 and 57 TCR-sequenced participants, respectively, were included in these subgroups.

The CDR3 regions of human TCRbeta chains were analyzed by immunosequencing. For the original study's pipeline: Repertoire TCRs were checked for matches against a reference library of SARS-CoV-2-specific TCRs that had been generated using the MIRA antigen-specificity platform. Breadth was defined as the fraction of unique TCRs that were SARS-CoV-2-associated, and depth was defined as the fraction of total T cells that were SARS-CoV-2-associated. Using the MIRA data, each spike-specific TCR was mapped to the spike region that the TCR reacts to and placed in a CD4 or CD8 class. Log10-transformed breadth and depth values were compared by one-way ANOVA with Sidak's multiple comparisons tests. TCRdb retrieved this table from immuneACCESS and kept in-frame rearrangements only. Not all clones are present; in checked studies, unresolved V genes account for under half, and no reason is known for the remainder. That table furnishes V, J and clone size, whereas the DNA furnished D and trimming. Present in this sample are about 160,000 clones, approximately 90% of which were seen just once. 4% to 5.5% of the sample belongs to the ten largest clones.

The full study reports these points: Participants were mostly white British, with more females than males. The authors suggested clonal diversity may have been underestimated. Conclusions about previously exposed vaccinees are limited because only five or six AZD1222 recipients were SARS-CoV-2 seropositive at baseline. Reportedly, almost half of the unique spike-specific TCRs recognized epitopes lying outside the regions that are mutated in the B.1.351 and B.1.1.7 variants. Vaccine-associated CD4 TCRs spanned the whole spike protein, with dominant responses in regions 160-218 and 743-854. Because no samples from the day 14 peak response were available, repertoires could be characterized only after the peak T cell response. In the small 56-69-year group, the increase in depth fell short of significance, most likely because of low power. After two AZD1222 doses, spike-specific TCR breadth and depth were significantly higher than at day 0 and than in MenACWY recipients.

This specimen's time point label, interpreted: about 28 days (+/-7) after the second vaccine dose. AZD1222 recipients whose second dose came at about 4 weeks and those whose second dose came at about 12 weeks were combined into one group, since spike-specific TCR depth and breadth did not differ between the two schedules. The vaccinee samples were drawn from two UK trials, COV001 and COV002, one of which was a single-blind randomized controlled phase 2/3 trial testing AZD1222 (ChAdOx1 nCoV-19) in healthy adults. For TCRbeta chain sequencing, PBMC samples from trial participants were taken at day 0 and at day 28 after the second dose. Deletion took 7 bases off V and 11 bases off J, with a span of 17 bases between the germline ends. From the cysteine through the phenylalanine, the CDR3 covers 11 amino acids. The sequence is cut down to CDR3 DNA, 33 bases in frame from base 1. In the germline V gene, CDR1 corresponds to SQVTM and CDR2 to ANQGSEA.

This receptor was taken from an adult who received the AZD1222 COVID-19 vaccine. Sample: peripheral blood, taken 28 days after the second AZD1222 dose. The rearranged segments are TRBV29-1 and TRBJ1-1; a tentative D match to TRBD1 spans 5 bases. At the DNA level, the sequence is TGCAGCGCCCCCAAAGGGGAGGGGGCTTTCTTT. Translation gives CSAPKGEGAFF.